What follows are 11 T cell receptor beta chains derived from one specimen sequenced in a study of T-cell reconstitution after alpha-beta-depleted transplantation in children. Unique molecular identifiers were built into the TCRbeta library. Each CDR3 protein gets one entry after TCRdb re-called the PCR reads with MiXCR. The sample gives 350,000 to 400,000 distinct CDR3 sequences, less than 15% of which show up once; around 4% is in the top ten. The source material was PBMCs, sampled from the stem cell graft. These receptors were taken from a human donor who donated a stem cell graft to a child with Fanconi anemia.

This clonotype was counted only a few times. The V and J genes are TRBV2 and TRBJ2-1; 7 nucleotides line up with TRBD1. CDR1 and CDR2 (germline): SNHLY, FYNNEI. The CDR3 extends over 14 amino acids. The V segment lost 7 bases and the J segment 8 bases; nucleotides outside the gene matches: 11. The CDR3 nucleotides read TGTGCCAGCATGGCAGGGGGTGTTACGGATGAGCAGTTCTTC. Translating gives CASMAGGVTDEQFF. Full variable domain (remainder filled in from reference TRBV2 and TRBJ2-1): EPEVTQTPSHQVTQMGQEVILRCVPISNHLYFYWYRQILGQKVEFLVSFYNNEISEKSEIFDDQFSVERPDGSNFTLKIRSTKLEDSAMYFCASMAGGVTDEQFFGPGTRLTVL.

This clonotype was counted a few times. The chain couples TRBV12-5 to TRBJ1-1; the match to TRBD1 covers 10 bases. The length of the CDR3 is 13 residues. Looked up from germline, CDR1 is LGHNT and CDR2 is FRNRAP. The CDR3 region is CAGQGVGNTEAFF. Written as DNA, the CDR3 is TGTGCCGGACAGGGGGTTGGGAACACTGAAGCTTTCTTT. Looking up the rest from reference TRBV12-5 and TRBJ1-1 gives the full variable domain: DARVTQTPRHKVTEMGQEVTMRCQPILGHNTVFWYRQTMMQGLELLAYFRNRAPLDDSGMPKDRFSAEMPDATLATLKIQPSEPRDSAVYFCAGQGVGNTEAFFGQGTRLTVV.

The chain's CDR3 is CAWSVLGGDGSYEQYF. The DNA for the CDR3 is TGTGCCTGGAGTGTACTGGGAGGGGACGGCTCCTACGAGCAGTACTTC. This rearrangement joins TRBV30 to TRBJ2-7; 7 nucleotides line up with TRBD2. Germline-derived CDR1 and CDR2 are GTSNPN and SVGIG (reference sequence). The CDR3 runs to 16 residues. J was trimmed by 0 bases and V by 0 bases; bases with no gene match: 8.

The V call is TRBV6-5, the J call TRBJ1-1; TRBD1 is a possible D gene (5 bases). Deletions cut 6 bases from V and 11 bases from J, with 22 bases between. CDR3 length: 14 amino acids. Germline assignment: CDR1 MNHEY and CDR2 SVGAGI. The CDR3 region is CASRDSGTSRSAFF. The CDR3 bases are TGTGCCAGCAGGGACTCCGGGACCTCCCGATCGGCTTTCTTT.

The chain joins TRBV20-1 to TRBJ1-2; D remains unclear. CDR1 DFQATT and CDR2 SNEGSKA come from the germline V gene (reference sequence). Trimming pared 2 bases from V and 4 bases from J, leaving 8 bases between. The CDR3 is 12 residues long. CDR3 sequence reads: CSARYGSYGYTF. The CDR3 nucleotides are TGCAGTGCTAGATACGGGTCCTATGGCTACACCTTC.

This clonotype was counted a few times. CDR3 nucleotides: TGTGCCAGCAGCCGGGCCGCCTACGAGCAGTACTTC. This codes for CASSRAAYEQYF. The gene calls are TRBV7-2 and TRBJ2-7, with D hard to call. CDR1 and CDR2 (germline): SGHTA, FQGNSA. The CDR3 runs 12 residues. Deletions cut 5 bases from V and 2 bases from J, with 7 bases between.

Only a few counts were recorded for this clonotype. The gene calls are TRBV20-1 and TRBJ1-1; D is perhaps TRBD1 (5 bases). The CDR3 is made up of 13 amino acids. The V and J ends lost 6 bases and 3 bases respectively, with 14 bases between them. Germline CDR1 reads DFQATT; CDR2 reads SNEGSKA (reference sequence). Written as DNA, the CDR3 is TGCAGTGCGACCCCCGGAGGGGACACTGAAGCTTTCTTT. Its protein product is CSATPGGDTEAFF.

Ten or more counts support this clonotype. The chain joins TRBV5-1 to TRBJ2-3; D remains unclear. Trimming shortened V by 5 bases and J by 1 base, and 11 bases separated the two germline ends. This CDR3 region has 14 residues. The germline gives CDR1 SGHRS, CDR2 YFSETQ. The CDR3 sequence: CASRTTPGTDTQYF. The CDR3 DNA reads as TGCGCCAGCAGAACTACCCCTGGCACAGATACGCAGTATTTT.

This clonotype was seen a handful of times. V gene TRBV15 combines with J gene TRBJ1-1; TRBD1 matches at 8 bases. The trim removed 5 bases at V and 5 bases at J, leaving 7 bases unmatched. Germline V gene sequence: CDR1 LNHNV, CDR2 YYDKDF (reference sequence). The CDR3 has 14 residues. The chain's CDR3 is CATSWRQGRTEAFF. The CDR3 bases are TGTGCCACCAGCTGGAGACAGGGGCGGACTGAAGCTTTCTTT.

The CDR3 protein is CASSASQVPGNEQFF. CDR3 nucleotide sequence: TGCGCCAGCAGCGCCAGTCAAGTTCCGGGCAATGAGCAGTTCTTC. This chain joins TRBV4-3 and TRBJ2-1, with no clear D. Trimming stripped 5 bases from V and 6 bases from J, with 17 bases between. The CDR3 covers 15 residues. Germline loops: CDR1 LGHNA, CDR2 YSLEER.

Only one count was recorded for this clonotype. The chain has TRBV18 and TRBJ2-4, with a possible D match to TRBD1 (6 bases). Per the germline V gene, CDR1 is KGHSH and CDR2 is LQKENI. Trimming stripped 2 bases from V and 2 bases from J, with 19 bases between. The CDR3 is made up of 18 amino acids. CDR3 nucleotides: TGTGCCAGCTCACCAAGTCCTGAGGCCAGGGGAACCAAAAACATTCAGTACTTC. It codes for CASSPSPEARGTKNIQYF. The full variable domain, with the rest looked up from reference TRBV18 and TRBJ2-4, is NAGVMQNPRHLVRRRGQEARLRCSPMKGHSHVYWYRQLPEEGLKFMVYLQKENIIDESGMPKERFSAEFPKEGPSILRIQQVVRGDSAAYFCASSPSPEARGTKNIQYFGAGTRLSVL.